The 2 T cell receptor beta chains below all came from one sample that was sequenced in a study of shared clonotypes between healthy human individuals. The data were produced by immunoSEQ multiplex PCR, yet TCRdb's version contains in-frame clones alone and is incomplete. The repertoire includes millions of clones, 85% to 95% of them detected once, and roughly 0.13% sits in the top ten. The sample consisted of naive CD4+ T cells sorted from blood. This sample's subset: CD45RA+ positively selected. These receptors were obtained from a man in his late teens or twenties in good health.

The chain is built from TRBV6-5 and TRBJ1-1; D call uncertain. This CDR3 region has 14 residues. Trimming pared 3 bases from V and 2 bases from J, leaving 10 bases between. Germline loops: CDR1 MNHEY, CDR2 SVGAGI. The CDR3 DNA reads TGTGCCAGCAGTTATTATACCGCCAACACTGAAGCTTTCTTT. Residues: CASSYYTANTEAFF.

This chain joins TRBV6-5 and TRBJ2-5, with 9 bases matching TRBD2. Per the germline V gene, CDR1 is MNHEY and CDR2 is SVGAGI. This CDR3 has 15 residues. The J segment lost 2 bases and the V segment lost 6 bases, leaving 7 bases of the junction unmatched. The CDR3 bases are TGTGCCAGCAGCCTACTAGCGGGTCGTCAAGAGACCCAGTACTTC. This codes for CASSLLAGRQETQYF.